This entry features one T cell receptor beta chain sequence. The antigen is not known. CDR1 and CDR2 (germline): LNHDA, SQIVND (reference sequence). This CDR3 has 16 residues. The V and J ends lost 5 bases and 0 bases, in that order; junction bases with no gene match: 5. Primers: 60 Vbeta forward and 13 Jbeta reverse. TCRdb keeps only in-frame clones here, not all; method: immunoSEQ multiplex PCR. The sample has 34,000 or so clones. This entry belongs to a study of cytomegalovirus exposure and HLA in healthy donors. General study findings and limits: According to a later analysis, most TCR beta chains associated with CMV appeared HLA-restricted. Reports described diagnosis of cytomegalovirus status by the classifier as highly specific and sensitive. The CMV antigen specificity of a few CMV-associated chains was confirmed through in vitro analysis.

The sequence came from a woman aged 40 to 49 in good health and CMV-seropositive. The rearrangement joins TRBV19 to TRBJ1-3; 9 positions agree with TRBD1. Sequencing used PBMCs. For the CDR3, the DNA is TGTGCCAGTAGTCCGATACAGGGGGCCTCTGGAAACACCATATATTTT. Amino acid sequence: CASSPIQGASGNTIYF.